The rows below give T cell receptor beta chains drawn from one sample of a study of tumor and adjacent non-tumor tissue in lung cancer. TCRdb re-called the multiplex PCR reads through MiXCR, storing one row per CDR3 protein. The repertoire holds over 130,000 distinct CDR3 sequences, with around 65% as singletons. Sequenced sample: lung tumor tissue. The receptors derive from a man aged 60 to 75 with small cell lung cancer. The CDR3 runs from the conserved cysteine through the conserved F or W. Each record gives: V gene, D gene, clone size, J gene, CDR3 protein, CDR3 DNA. D genes are given only for firm matches. The size of a clone is reported for some rows only, either as once, few or many, or as a class for expanded clones.

TRBV5-4,-,many,TRBJ2-3,CASSLYPDTQYF,TGTGCCAGCAGCTTGTACCCAGATACGCAGTATTTT
TRBV20-1,TRBD1,many,TRBJ1-2,CSARRTGGILNYGYTF,TGCAGTGCTCGCAGGACAGGTGGAATCCTTAACTATGGCTACACCTTC
TRBV12-3/TRBV12-4,-,few,TRBJ2-6,CASSPRGSGANVLTF,TGTGCCAGCAGTCCCCGAGGCTCTGGGGCCAACGTCCTGACTTTC
TRBV20-1,-,many,TRBJ2-5,CSASYSQAGETQYF,TGCAGTGCTAGTTATAGTCAGGCCGGAGAGACCCAGTACTTC
TRBV12-3/TRBV12-4,-,-,TRBJ1-2,CASSPDLRYGYTF,TGTGCCAGCAGCCCCGATCTGAGGTATGGCTACACCTTC
TRBV11-2,-,-,TRBJ2-3,CPSSLDRTDTQYF,TGTCCCAGCAGCTTAGATCGCACGGATACGCAGTATTTT
TRBV20-1,-,-,TRBJ2-3,CSARGTATNTQYF,TGCAGTGCTAGAGGAACGGCAACAAATACGCAGTATTTT
TRBV12-3/TRBV12-4,-,few,TRBJ2-7,CASSLVGTWEQYF,TGTGCCAGCAGTTTAGTAGGGACGTGGGAGCAGTACTTC
TRBV11-2,-,many,TRBJ1-3,CASSFQLYSGNTIYF,TGTGCCAGCAGCTTCCAACTATACTCTGGAAACACCATATATTTT
TRBV6-1,-,-,TRBJ1-5,CGSCEIGPEAQHF,TGTGGCAGCTGTGAAATTGGGCCCGAGGCCCAGCATTTT
TRBV10-1,-,many,TRBJ2-1,CASSRSRENEQFF,TGCGCCAGCAGTCGATCGAGGGAGAATGAGCAGTTCTTC
TRBV5-4,-,-,TRBJ2-5,CASSLESEETQYF,TGTGCCAGCAGCTTGGAGTCCGAAGAGACCCAGTACTTC